These T cell receptor beta chains were read from a single sample in a study of regulatory T cells in long-lasting Graves disease. In TCRdb, the multiplex PCR reads were re-called with MiXCR into one record per CDR3 protein. The repertoire holds 350,000 to 450,000 distinct CDR3 sequences, with 16% as singletons. These data also featured in a second study, about T cells in Graves' hyperthyroidism and ophthalmopathy.

Sample: peripheral blood mononuclear cells (PBMCs), taken at new diagnosis, from a patient treated with antithyroid drugs. Every receptor here comes from a man aged 35-49 years with Graves disease. The CDR3 runs from the conserved cysteine through the conserved F or W. A D gene is named only where the DNA matches it firmly. The listing skips clone size in some rows; elsewhere it reads once, few, many or a size class.

D: NA
V: TRBV2
size: many
J: TRBJ2-3
CDR3: CASPGTDTQYF
DNA: TGTGCCTCCCCAGGCACAGATACGCAGTATTTT

D: TRBD2
V: TRBV28
size: NA
J: TRBJ2-7
CDR3: CASSLRASGTIRYEQYF
DNA: TGTGCCAGCAGCCTAAGGGCTTCCGGGACTATCCGGTACGAGCAGTACTTC

D: NA
V: TRBV20-1
size: NA
J: TRBJ1-6
CDR3: CSATTGRYNSPLHF
DNA: TGCAGTGCTACCACAGGAAGATATAATTCACCCCTCCACTTT

D: NA
V: TRBV28
size: few
J: TRBJ2-2
CDR3: CAALADTGELFF
DNA: TGTGCCGCCCTGGCGGACACCGGGGAGTTGTTTTTT

D: NA
V: TRBV6-1
size: NA
J: TRBJ1-1
CDR3: CASSEFTGLAEAFF
DNA: TGTGCCAGCAGTGAGTTTACTGGTTTAGCTGAAGCTTTCTTT

D: NA
V: TRBV28
size: NA
J: TRBJ1-5
CDR3: CASSSARGGLKPQHF
DNA: TGTGCCAGCAGTTCCGCGAGGGGGGGGCTAAAGCCCCAGCATTTT

D: TRBD1
V: TRBV6-1
size: many
J: TRBJ1-2
CDR3: CASRGATGEHYGYTF
DNA: TGTGCCAGCAGGGGGGCCACAGGGGAACACTATGGCTACACCTTC

D: NA
V: TRBV2
size: many
J: TRBJ1-1
CDR3: CASSLWAGRAFF
DNA: TGTGCCAGCAGTCTCTGGGCGGGAAGGGCTTTCTTT

D: NA
V: TRBV7-6
size: many
J: TRBJ2-5
CDR3: CASSLAPQETQYF
DNA: TGTGCCAGCAGCTTAGCTCCTCAAGAGACCCAGTACTTC

D: NA
V: TRBV7-9
size: many
J: TRBJ2-5
CDR3: CASSLLAGGKTQYF
DNA: TGTGCCAGCAGCTTATTGGCGGGCGGGAAGACCCAGTACTTC

D: TRBD2
V: TRBV5-1
size: many
J: TRBJ2-3
CDR3: CASSFGLAGGPEDTQYF
DNA: TGCGCCAGCAGCTTTGGACTAGCGGGGGGGCCGGAAGATACGCAGTATTTT

D: NA
V: TRBV20-1
size: NA
J: TRBJ2-3
CDR3: CSARLGTQYF
DNA: TGCAGTGCTAGACTCGGTACGCAGTATTTT

D: TRBD1
V: TRBV18
size: NA
J: TRBJ1-1
CDR3: CASSEPGQGNTEAFF
DNA: TGTGCCAGCTCAGAGCCGGGACAGGGGAACACTGAAGCTTTCTTT

D: NA
V: TRBV11-3
size: NA
J: TRBJ1-6
CDR3: CASSYAFYNSPLHF
DNA: TGTGCCAGCAGCTACGCATTCTATAATTCACCCCTCCACTTT

D: NA
V: TRBV7-2
size: many
J: TRBJ2-1
CDR3: CASTGQSSYNEQFF
DNA: TGTGCCAGCACCGGACAGTCCTCCTACAATGAGCAGTTCTTC

D: TRBD2
V: TRBV7-9
size: NA
J: TRBJ2-1
CDR3: CASSFTGGPFYNEQFF
DNA: TGTGCCAGCAGCTTCACGGGGGGGCCATTCTACAATGAGCAGTTCTTC

D: NA
V: TRBV20-1
size: many
J: TRBJ2-3
CDR3: CSARGGTDTQYF
DNA: TGCAGTGCTAGGGGGGGCACAGATACGCAGTATTTT

D: NA
V: TRBV7-2
size: many
J: TRBJ1-1
CDR3: CASSTRVGWGEAFF
DNA: TGTGCCAGCAGCACCCGAGTAGGGTGGGGTGAAGCTTTCTTT

D: NA
V: TRBV5-1
size: many
J: TRBJ2-2
CDR3: CASSPSRGTGELFF
DNA: TGCGCCAGCAGCCCAAGCAGGGGCACCGGGGAGCTGTTTTTT

D: NA
V: TRBV28
size: NA
J: TRBJ1-1
CDR3: CAWSIDVNTEAFF
DNA: TGTGCCTGGAGTATAGACGTTAACACTGAAGCTTTCTTT

D: NA
V: TRBV5-1
size: NA
J: TRBJ1-6
CDR3: CASSPGANNSPLHF
DNA: TGCGCCAGCAGCCCCGGGGCAAATAATTCACCCCTCCACTTT

D: NA
V: TRBV12-3/TRBV12-4
size: few
J: TRBJ2-3
CDR3: CASSLRAVGDTQYF
DNA: TGTGCCAGCAGTTTAAGGGCGGTCGGAGATACGCAGTATTTT